The 27 T cell receptor beta chains given below trace back to one sample, sequenced in a study of T cell changes during pregnancy in multiple sclerosis. The method was immunoSEQ multiplex PCR; TCRdb's version includes in-frame clones alone and lacks a portion of them. The sample holds around 50,000 clones, 85% to 90% seen once. The sample in question was peripheral blood, obtained in the first trimester of pregnancy. The receptor source for this set is a female donor with multiple sclerosis, enrolled in a pregnancy study.

The chain recombines TRBV6-1 with TRBJ1-2; D may be TRBD1 (6 bases). This CDR3 contains 11 residues. V lost 11 bases and J 2 bases, leaving 9 bases between the germline ends. Germline-derived CDR1 and CDR2 are MNHNS and SASEGT. CDR3 nucleotides: TGTGCCGGTCAGGGGAACTATGGCTACACCTTC. It is translated as CAGQGNYGYTF.

CDR3 in amino acids: CASSQGVAGGPDTQYF. For the CDR3, the DNA is TGTGCCAGCAGCCAGGGGGTGGCGGGGGGCCCAGATACGCAGTATTTT. The V call is TRBV4-2, the J call TRBJ2-3, with TRBD2 identical over 8 bases. The CDR3 runs to 16 residues. V was pared by 3 bases and J by 4 bases, with 9 bases of the junction left unmatched. Germline V gene lookup returns CDR1 LGHNA and CDR2 YNFKEQ.

V usage is TRBV2 and J usage is TRBJ2-7; D is possibly TRBD2 (5 bases). This CDR3 comprises 13 residues. V was pared by 7 bases and J by 7 bases, with 17 bases between. CDR1 is SNHLY, CDR2 FYNNEI, per germline. For the CDR3, the DNA is TGTGCCAGCACGGCCCCCGAGGGTGAGGAGCAGTACTTC. The encoded protein is CASTAPEGEEQYF.

This chain uses TRBV19 with TRBJ2-6; the D is unclear. Trimming removed 11 bases from V and 2 bases from J, with 7 bases in between. The CDR3 consists of 12 residues. The V gene's germline CDR1 is LNHDA and CDR2 SQIVND (reference sequence). The CDR3 protein is CAVRAGANVLTF. The DNA for the CDR3 is TGTGCCGTAAGAGCTGGGGCCAACGTCCTGACTTTC.

The chain has TRBV7-2 and TRBJ1-2; 9 nucleotides line up with TRBD1. The V segment lost 5 bases and the J segment 7 bases; nucleotides outside the gene matches: 8. Germline-derived CDR1 and CDR2 are SGHTA and FQGNSA. This CDR3 region has 14 residues. This chain's CDR3 is CASSIGQGLSGYTF. The CDR3 coding sequence is TGTGCCAGCAGCATCGGACAGGGGCTAAGTGGCTACACCTTC.

This chain links TRBV18 with TRBJ2-2; D may be TRBD1 (6 bases). The CDR3 spans 14 residues. V was cut by 8 bases and J by 0 bases, with 10 bases left in between. CDR1 and CDR2 from the germline V gene are KGHSH and LQKENI. CDR3 in DNA: TGTGCCAGCAACAGGGACGCGAACACCGGGGAGCTGTTTTTT. Its protein product is CASNRDANTGELFF.

This chain uses TRBV28 with TRBJ2-7, with D possibly matching TRBD2 (5 bases). With 5 bases removed from V and 0 bases from J, the gap between germline ends came to 17 bases. CDR1 is MDHEN, CDR2 SYDVKM, per germline. The CDR3 covers 16 residues. CDR3 sequence (DNA): TGTGCCAGCAGTCCGTTGGCCCGGGATCTCTCCTACGAGCAGTACTTC. It translates to CASSPLARDLSYEQYF.

This clone occurred a few times. V gene TRBV7-8 combines with J gene TRBJ2-7, with TRBD2 identical over 10 bases. The CDR3 is 16 amino acids. The V gene end was trimmed by 5 bases and the J gene end by 1 base; junction bases not matched to a gene: 8. Per the germline V gene, CDR1 is SGHVS and CDR2 is FQNEAQ. CDR3 region: CASSGPLAGVSYEQYF. The DNA for the CDR3 is TGTGCCAGCAGCGGCCCTCTAGCGGGGGTTTCCTACGAGCAGTACTTC.

The DNA for the CDR3 is TGCGCCAGCAGCCAAGGTCGGGGGGCCCAAGAGACCCAGTACTTC. Translated, it gives CASSQGRGAQETQYF. The V call is TRBV4-3, the J call TRBJ2-5; tentatively, D is TRBD2 (7 bases). Looked up from germline, CDR1 is LGHNA and CDR2 is YSLEER. The length of the CDR3 is 15 residues. The V end lost 1 base, the J end lost 1 base, and 10 bases lay between the germline ends.

This chain uses TRBV27 with TRBJ1-2; 8 bases align to TRBD1. CDR3 size: 16 residues. From germline, CDR1 is MNHEY and CDR2 SMNVEV (reference sequence). J lost 3 bases, V lost 6 bases, and 12 bases had no gene match. Here the CDR3 DNA reads TGTGCCAGCAGCCTCTACCGAGGACAGGGCGACTATGGCTACACCTTC. Its protein product is CASSLYRGQGDYGYTF.

The chain employs TRBV5-1 and TRBJ2-1; 8 nucleotides line up with TRBD2. The length of the CDR3 is 15 residues. Trimming took 5 bases from V and 2 from J; bases not matched to a gene: 6. In germline, CDR1 is SGHRS, CDR2 YFSETQ. CDR3 bases: TGCGCCAGCAGTATTAGCGGGACAACCTACAATGAGCAGTTCTTC. Translated: CASSISGTTYNEQFF.

CDR3 in amino acids: CASSLTTYYEQYF. The CDR3 DNA reads as TGTGCCAGCAGCTTAACAACGTACTACGAGCAGTACTTC. This sequence joins TRBV11-1 and TRBJ2-7; no clear D. Trimming removed 2 bases at V and 3 bases at J, with 8 bases between. Germline CDR1 SGHAT, CDR2 FQDESV (reference sequence). CDR3 length: 13 residues.

The CDR3 coding sequence is TGTGCCAGCCAGCTACCCGGAGTGGGAAACACCATATATTTT. It yields the protein CASQLPGVGNTIYF. This rearrangement joins TRBV5-6 to TRBJ1-3; the D is unclear. Trimming cost V 7 bases and J 4 bases, with 15 bases left between them. From germline, CDR1 is SGHDT and CDR2 YYEEEE. CDR3 length: 14 amino acids.

In this sample, this clone turned up a few times. CDR3 residues: CASSLQGFGEKLFF. In DNA, the CDR3 is TGCGCCAGCAGCTTACAGGGGTTTGGTGAAAAACTGTTTTTT. The chain links TRBV5-1 to TRBJ1-4, with 7 bases matching TRBD1. After removal of 2 bases from V and 7 bases from J, the junction contained 5 bases not matched to a gene. There are 14 residues in the CDR3. Germline assignment: CDR1 SGHRS and CDR2 YFSETQ.

The rearrangement uses TRBV5-4 and TRBJ2-3; 11 bases align to TRBD2. V lost 9 bases, J lost 2 bases, and 8 bases stayed unmatched. This CDR3 comprises 15 residues. Germline V gene sequence: CDR1 SGHNT, CDR2 YYREEE (reference sequence). This chain's CDR3 is CATSRLAGTTDTQYF. The DNA for the CDR3 is TGTGCCACCTCCAGACTAGCGGGGACCACAGATACGCAGTATTTT.

This clone came up once. The chain recombines TRBV7-6 with TRBJ1-1; TRBD1 matches 7 bases. CDR3 length equals 14 residues. Germline loops: CDR1 SGHVS, CDR2 FNYEAQ. With V trimmed by 0 bases and J by 6 bases, 4 bases remained unmatched. Here the CDR3 reads CASSLAGQVSEAFF. The DNA of the CDR3 is TGTGCCAGCAGCTTAGCAGGACAGGTCTCTGAAGCTTTCTTT.

The CDR3 nucleotides are TGTGCCAGCAGCCCTGCTAAGGGACAGTCCCCCGTCAGGAACACTGAAGCTTTCTTT. This translates into CASSPAKGQSPVRNTEAFF. This chain links TRBV5-4 with TRBJ1-1, with 7 bases lining up with TRBD1. J gave up 1 base and V 4 bases, and 19 bases lay outside the gene matches. CDR1 is SGHNT, CDR2 YYREEE, per germline (reference sequence). The CDR3 is 19 amino acids.

This chain uses TRBV5-1 with TRBJ1-1, with 7 bases fitting TRBD1. The CDR3 consists of 14 residues. The V segment lost 0 bases and the J segment 5 bases; nucleotides outside the gene matches: 4. CDR1 and CDR2 (germline): SGHRS, YFSETQ. CDR3 sequence: CASSLATGWTEAFF. In nucleotides, the CDR3 is TGCGCCAGCAGCTTGGCGACAGGGTGGACTGAAGCTTTCTTT.

The V and J genes are TRBV4-2 and TRBJ2-1; 10 nucleotides agree with TRBD1. J gave up 3 bases and V 5 bases, and 7 bases lay outside the gene matches. Germline CDR1 LGHNA, CDR2 YNFKEQ. CDR3 length: 16 residues. This chain's CDR3 is CASSYSGTGDYNEQFF. The CDR3 DNA reads as TGTGCCAGCAGCTACTCCGGGACAGGGGACTACAATGAGCAGTTCTTC.

The gene calls are TRBV5-1 and TRBJ2-5, with D possibly TRBD1 on 5 matching bases. The germline gives CDR1 SGHRS, CDR2 YFSETQ. The CDR3 consists of 14 residues. The V and J ends lost 0 bases and 5 bases respectively, with 11 bases between them. The chain's CDR3 is CASSLEGAGETQYF. The CDR3 nucleotides are TGCGCCAGCAGCTTGGAAGGGGCAGGCGAGACCCAGTACTTC. Filled out from reference TRBV5-1 and TRBJ2-5, the complete variable domain reads KAGVTQTPRYLIKTRGQQVTLSCSPISGHRSVSWYQQTPGQGLQFLFEYFSETQRNKGNFPGRFSGRQFSNSRSEMNVSTLELGDSALYLCASSLEGAGETQYFGPGTRLLVL.

The chain links TRBV9 to TRBJ2-5; 7 nucleotides align to TRBD2. CDR1 is SGDLS, CDR2 YYNGEE, per germline. V lost 2 bases, J lost 3 bases, and 10 bases stayed unmatched. This CDR3 contains 16 residues. The CDR3 bases are TGTGCCAGCAGCGTTTACCCCATAGCGGGCGAAGAGACCCAGTACTTC. Protein: CASSVYPIAGEETQYF. The full variable domain, its missing parts supplied by reference TRBV9 and TRBJ2-5, is DSGVTQTPKHLITATGQRVTLRCSPRSGDLSVYWYQQSLDQGLQFLIQYYNGEERAKGNILERFSAQQFPDLHSELNLSSLELGDSALYFCASSVYPIAGEETQYFGPGTRLLVL.

The chain combines TRBV9 with TRBJ2-1; 9 bases match TRBD1. Germline-derived CDR1 and CDR2 are SGDLS and YYNGEE. The CDR3 totals 16 residues. V shed 2 bases, J shed 5 bases, and the junction held 8 bases outside the gene matches. The CDR3 spells CASSVQGGQGDNEQFF. The CDR3 DNA follows: TGTGCCAGCAGCGTCCAAGGGGGACAGGGAGACAATGAGCAGTTCTTC.

This clone came up once. The chain uses TRBV7-9 and TRBJ1-4, with unresolved D. The CDR3 runs to 15 residues. The germline gives CDR1 SEHNR, CDR2 FQNEAQ (reference sequence). V was shortened by 1 base and J by 7 bases, with 13 bases between the two germline ends. CDR3 in DNA: TGTGCCAGCAGCTTAGACGGGGTTGTGGCTGAAAAACTGTTTTTT. It is translated as CASSLDGVVAEKLFF. Full variable domain (missing parts from reference TRBV7-9 and TRBJ1-4): DTGVSQNPRHKITKRGQNVTFRCDPISEHNRLYWYRQTLGQGPEFLTYFQNEAQLEKSRLLSDRFSAERPKGSFSTLEIQRTEQGDSAMYLCASSLDGVVAEKLFFGSGTQLSVL.

The chain couples TRBV19 to TRBJ1-2; TRBD1 is a possible D gene (6 bases). CDR1 and CDR2 (germline): LNHDA, SQIVND (reference sequence). CDR3 length: 14 residues. Trimming shortened V by 2 bases and J by 5 bases, and 12 bases separated the two germline ends. The CDR3 region is CASSISSGQYGYTF. The DNA of the CDR3 is TGTGCCAGTAGTATAAGTTCCGGACAGTATGGCTACACCTTC. The full variable domain, completed using reference TRBV19 and TRBJ1-2, is DGGITQSPKYLFRKEGQNVTLSCEQNLNHDAMYWYRQDPGQGLRLIYYSQIVNDFQKGDIAEGYSVSREKKESFPLTVTSAQKNPTAFYLCASSISSGQYGYTFGSGTRLTVV.

This chain uses TRBV4-1 with TRBJ1-5; D is possibly TRBD1 (6 bases). The V gene lost 5 bases and the J gene lost 3 bases, with 11 bases spanning the gap. Looked up from germline, CDR1 is MGHRA and CDR2 is YSYEKL. This CDR3 comprises 14 residues. For the CDR3, the DNA is TGCGCCAGCAGCGCGACAGGTTTCAATCAGCCCCAGCATTTT. Protein: CASSATGFNQPQHF.

This clone was observed once. V and J are TRBV6-5 and TRBJ1-4; TRBD1 matches at 7 bases. With V trimmed by 3 bases and J by 5 bases, 9 bases remained unmatched. Germline assignment: CDR1 MNHEY and CDR2 SVGAGI. The CDR3 runs to 16 residues. The CDR3 reads CASSYQAGGTNEKLFF. The CDR3 DNA is TGTGCCAGCAGTTATCAGGCAGGGGGTACAAATGAAAAACTGTTTTTT.

CDR3 protein: CASTQGGVGSPLHF. In nucleotides, the CDR3 is TGTGCCAGCACTCAAGGGGGGGTGGGTTCACCCCTCCACTTT. The chain combines TRBV6-6 with TRBJ1-6, with D perhaps matching TRBD1 (6 bases). CDR3 size: 14 residues. In germline, CDR1 is MNHNY, CDR2 SVGAGI (reference sequence). Trimming cost V 7 bases and J 9 bases, with 16 bases left between them.